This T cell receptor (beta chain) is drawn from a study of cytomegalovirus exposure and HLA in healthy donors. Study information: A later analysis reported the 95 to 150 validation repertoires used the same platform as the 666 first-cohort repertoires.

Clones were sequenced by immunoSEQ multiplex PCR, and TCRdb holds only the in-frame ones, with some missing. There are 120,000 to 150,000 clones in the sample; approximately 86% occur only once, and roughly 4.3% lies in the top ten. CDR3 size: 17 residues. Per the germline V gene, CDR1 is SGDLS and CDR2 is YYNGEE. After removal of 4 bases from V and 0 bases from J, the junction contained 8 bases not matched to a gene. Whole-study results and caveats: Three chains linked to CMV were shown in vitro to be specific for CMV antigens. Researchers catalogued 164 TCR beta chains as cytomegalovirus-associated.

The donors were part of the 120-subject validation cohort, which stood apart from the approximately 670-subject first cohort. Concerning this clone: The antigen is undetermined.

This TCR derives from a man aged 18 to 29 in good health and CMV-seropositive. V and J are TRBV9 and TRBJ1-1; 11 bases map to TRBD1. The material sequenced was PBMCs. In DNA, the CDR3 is TGTGCCAGCAGCACAAGGGGGACAGGGGGAATGAACACTGAAGCTTTCTTT. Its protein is CASSTRGTGGMNTEAFF.